Below are 9 T cell receptor beta chains sequenced from a single sample in a study of shared clonotypes between healthy human individuals. The data were produced by immunoSEQ multiplex PCR, yet TCRdb's version contains in-frame clones alone and is incomplete. The sample yields about 2 million clones, approximately 95% seen once. The sample consisted of naive CD4+ T cells sorted from blood. Subset described: CD45RA+ positively selected. These receptors all stem from a man between 18 and 35 years old in good health.

This clone turned up a few times. The rearrangement links TRBV5-1 to TRBJ2-3, with 10 positions matching TRBD1. The CDR3 has 14 residues. V trimming: 7 bases; J trimming: 3 bases; junction bases outside the gene matches: 5. Germline loops: CDR1 SGHRS, CDR2 YFSETQ. This CDR3 is CASAGQGNTDTQYF. DNA of the CDR3: TGCGCCAGCGCGGGACAGGGGAATACAGATACGCAGTATTTT.

The V call is TRBV9, the J call TRBJ2-2; TRBD1 matches at 9 bases. The CDR3 has 15 amino acids. Germline-derived CDR1 and CDR2 are SGDLS and YYNGEE. The trim removed 0 bases at V and 6 bases at J, leaving 3 bases unmatched. The CDR3 coding sequence is TGTGCCAGCAGCGTAGGCGACAGGGGGTCCGGGGAGCTGTTTTTT. This gives the protein CASSVGDRGSGELFF.

The gene calls are TRBV28 and TRBJ2-5; 15 bases line up with TRBD2. This CDR3 has 19 residues. Germline V gives CDR1 MDHEN, CDR2 SYDVKM. V lost 1 base to trimming and J lost 5 bases; unmatched junction nucleotides: 11. The CDR3 DNA reads as TGTGCCAGCAGTTTATTGTTTGGGACTAGCGGGGGGATGTGGGAGACCCAGTACTTC. This gives the protein CASSLLFGTSGGMWETQYF.

As for this clone: The sample contains more than one DNA sequence encoding this CDR3. V is TRBV10-1 and J is TRBJ2-3, with 10 bases lining up with TRBD2. The CDR3 contains 16 residues. Germline assignment: CDR1 WNHNN and CDR2 SYGVQD (reference sequence). V trimming: 0 bases; J trimming: 1 base; junction bases outside the gene matches: 1. CDR3 sequence reads: CASSESLAGGTDTQYF. The CDR3 DNA sequence: TGCGCCAGCAGTGAGTCGCTAGCGGGAGGCACAGATACGCAGTATTTT.

The V call is TRBV18, the J call TRBJ2-4; weak D call: TRBD2 (6 bases). Germline values: CDR1 KGHSH, CDR2 LQKENI. V lost 2 bases and J lost 5, with 10 bases in between. The CDR3 runs 14 residues. Here the CDR3 DNA reads TGTGCCAGCTCACCAGGGAGGCAGGAAAACATTCAGTACTTC. Its translation is CASSPGRQENIQYF.

The chain joins TRBV5-4 to TRBJ2-1; maybe TRBD1 (5 bases). The CDR3 spans 18 residues. In germline, CDR1 is SGHNT, CDR2 YYREEE (reference sequence). Trimming removed 0 bases at V and 3 bases at J, with 19 bases between. Here the CDR3 DNA reads TGTGCCAGCAGCTTGGGGGGCCGGGCGAGGATTAACTACAATGAGCAGTTCTTC. Its protein product is CASSLGGRARINYNEQFF. The full variable domain, in which reference TRBV5-4 and TRBJ2-1 provide the parts outside the CDR3, is ETGVTQSPTHLIKTRGQQVTLRCSSQSGHNTVSWYQQALGQGPQFIFQYYREEENGRGNFPPRFSGLQFPNYSSELNVNALELDDSALYLCASSLGGRARINYNEQFFGPGTRLTVL.

The CDR3 sequence is CASSPPAGVTLTEAFF. Written as DNA, the CDR3 is TGTGCCAGCAGTCCGCCGGCGGGGGTAACGCTCACTGAAGCTTTCTTT. This rearrangement joins TRBV28 to TRBJ1-1; D is possibly TRBD1 (5 bases). Trimming left V 5 bases short and J 4 bases short, with 20 bases between. The CDR3 sequence is 16 residues long. Per the germline V gene, CDR1 is MDHEN and CDR2 is SYDVKM. Based on the CDR3 plus reference TRBV28 and TRBJ1-1, the full variable domain is DVKVTQSSRYLVKRTGEKVFLECVQDMDHENMFWYRQDPGLGLRLIYFSYDVKMKEKGDIPEGYSVSREKKERFSLILESASTNQTSMYLCASSPPAGVTLTEAFFGQGTRLTVV.

The chain carries TRBV6-5 and TRBJ1-1; TRBD1 is a possible D gene (5 bases). V lost 2 bases and J 4 bases, leaving 8 bases between the germline ends. The CDR3 spans 13 residues. From germline, CDR1 is MNHEY and CDR2 SVGAGI. This CDR3 reads CASSYGAATEAFF. The CDR3 nucleotides read TGTGCCAGCAGTTACGGGGCAGCCACTGAAGCTTTCTTT.

The gene calls are TRBV18 and TRBJ2-5, with TRBD1 matching over 8 bases. This CDR3 has 15 amino acids. Trimming removed 5 bases from V and 5 bases from J; junction bases left unmatched: 10. Germline values: CDR1 KGHSH, CDR2 LQKENI. As DNA, the CDR3 is TGTGCCAGCTCAGGACCGACAGGGGTTGAGGAGACCCAGTACTTC. Its protein product is CASSGPTGVEETQYF.